The entry below gives a single T cell receptor beta chain sequence along with its context. This sample is part of a study of OX40 agonist ivuxolimab in advanced cancers. Generated by immunoSEQ multiplex PCR, the TCRdb table keeps only in-frame clones and is missing some. The sample records 65,000 to 75,000 clones, about 87% being singletons. This CDR3 spans 19 amino acids. V was trimmed by 5 bases and J by 5 bases, leaving 30 bases between them. Germline V CDR1 and CDR2: MNHEY, SMNVEV (reference sequence). Samples of blood were obtained at baseline, on cycle 4 day 1, and on cycle 7 day 1. The clonotype originates from an adult with an advanced solid tumor such as melanoma, head and neck, liver or kidney cancer. This sequence joins TRBV27 and TRBJ1-2; D uncertain. Sequencing was performed on CD4+ or CD8+ T cells sorted from blood, taken in a trial of the OX40 agonist ivuxolimab. CDR3 bases: TGTGCCAGCAGTCCCTTCTCCATGGGCTGGGCCAGGAGTGGGTATGGCTACACCTTC. Its translation: CASSPFSMGWARSGYGYTF.